This T cell receptor (beta chain) originates from a study of blood T cells in healthy people across ages. Study results and limitations: A greater number of naive CD4+ cells and higher diversity distinguished long-lived donors from aged donors. Per million T cells, TCR beta diversity dropped about linearly as age rose.

CDR3 length: 14 amino acids. In germline, CDR1 is DFQATT, CDR2 SNEGSKA (reference sequence). V dropped 3 bases and J dropped 7; count of bases not matched to a gene: 10. About 10 milliliters of peripheral blood were drawn from each donor into EDTA-treated tubes. The authors ran a second PCR of roughly 7 to 11 cycles using a sample-barcoded 5' primer and a J-beta primer mix. Every sample gave at least 3 million paired-end reads containing CDR3. TCRdb called the 5' RACE reads again in MiXCR, with one record for every CDR3 protein. Of roughly 830,000 distinct CDR3 sequences detected, approximately 59% appear once; the ten largest clones hold 25% to 35%. About this clonotype itself: Antigen unknown.

The TCR was taken from a man aged 30 to 45 in good health. Material for sequencing was blood. This sequence joins TRBV20-1 and TRBJ2-7; 9 positions agree with TRBD2. The DNA of the CDR3 is TGCAGTGCTAGGGCGGGGGGGCCCTCTGTAGAGCAGTACTTC. Translation gives CSARAGGPSVEQYF.